Below, one TCR beta chain is given with its context. Assay: immunoSEQ multiplex PCR; the TCRdb copy retains only in-frame clones and omits some. This table has some 290,000 clones, about nine tenths appearing once. This sample is part of a study of blood T cell repertoires in COVID-19. The ends lost 2 bases at V and 6 bases at J; junction bases unmatched: 3. Germline CDR1 reads SGHAT; CDR2 reads FQNNGV. This CDR3 spans 15 amino acids. Sequencing used peripheral blood. The sequence was collected from a woman under 40 with COVID-19, enrolled during active disease. The V gene is TRBV11-2, the J gene TRBJ1-6; 8 bases are a match to TRBD1. CDR3 sequence (DNA): TGTGCCAGCAGCTTAAACAGGGGGATTAATTCACCCCTCCACTTT. Translation: CASSLNRGINSPLHF.